The 8 T cell receptor beta chains below all came from one sample that was sequenced in a study of CD8 T cells in ankylosing spondylitis. TCRdb fed the 5' RACE reads into MiXCR, producing one record per CDR3 protein. The sample holds about 5,700 distinct CDR3 sequences, 2.1% seen once. Sequencing used blood, either unsorted or a sorted T cell fraction (not recorded which). These receptors all come from a male donor with ankylosing spondylitis or in good health (not recorded which).

This clonotype was observed at least ten times. This sequence joins TRBV9 and TRBJ2-5; D perhaps matches TRBD1 (7 bases). CDR3 length: 14 amino acids. Germline-derived CDR1 and CDR2 are SGDLS and YYNGEE. V was pared by 0 bases and J by 5 bases, with 11 bases between. CDR3: CASSVEAGGETQYF. CDR3 sequence (DNA): TGTGCCAGCAGCGTAGAGGCAGGGGGGGAGACCCAGTACTTC.

This clonotype has at least ten counts. V is TRBV9 and J is TRBJ2-3, with D perhaps TRBD2 (7 bases). The germline gives CDR1 SGDLS, CDR2 YYNGEE. The CDR3 runs to 16 residues. V was clipped by 2 bases and J by 2 bases, with 15 bases between them. CDR3 amino acids: CASSVRSGDYTDTQYF. The CDR3 nucleotides are TGTGCCAGCAGCGTTAGATCAGGGGACTACACAGATACGCAGTATTTT.

This clonotype was observed at least ten times. The V call is TRBV20-1, the J call TRBJ1-2; no reliable D call. The CDR3 covers 14 residues. The ends were cut back, 2 bases at V and 6 bases at J, with 16 bases in the middle. CDR1 is DFQATT, CDR2 SNEGSKA, per germline (reference sequence). As DNA, the CDR3 is TGCAGTGCTAGACGGGGATTAGCGTCCGATGGCTACACCTTC. Translating gives CSARRGLASDGYTF.

This clonotype has a count of ten or more. This chain joins TRBV9 and TRBJ1-2; D is possibly TRBD1 (6 bases). The CDR3 length is 13 residues. CDR1 and CDR2 from the germline V gene are SGDLS and YYNGEE. V was shortened by 3 bases and J by 3 bases, with 9 bases between the two germline ends. CDR3 nucleotide sequence: TGTGCCAGCAGCGAACAGGGAGACTATGGCTACACCTTC. It is translated as CASSEQGDYGYTF.

The table lists this clonotype with many counts. The genes are TRBV9 and TRBJ2-3, with 7 bases that match TRBD1. Per the germline V gene, CDR1 is SGDLS and CDR2 is YYNGEE. The CDR3 length is 15 residues. Losses at the gene ends were 3 bases for V and 1 base for J; bases not matched to a gene: 5. This CDR3 is CASSARDRGTDTQYF. DNA for the CDR3: TGTGCCAGCAGCGCCCGGGACAGAGGCACAGATACGCAGTATTTT. Complete variable domain (other parts from reference TRBV9 and TRBJ2-3): DSGVTQTPKHLITATGQRVTLRCSPRSGDLSVYWYQQSLDQGLQFLIQYYNGEERAKGNILERFSAQQFPDLHSELNLSSLELGDSALYFCASSARDRGTDTQYFGPGTRLTVL.

Many counts were recorded for this clonotype. The CDR3 DNA sequence: TGTGCCAGCAGCTCAGGGGACAACCCTAGCACAGATACGCAGTATTTT. Amino acid sequence: CASSSGDNPSTDTQYF. The J gene is TRBJ2-3, the V gene TRBV9; a weak D match, TRBD1 (6 bases). V shed 4 bases and J shed 0 bases, with 15 bases lying between them. The V gene's germline CDR1 is SGDLS and CDR2 YYNGEE. The CDR3 sequence is 16 residues long. The full variable domain, with the rest looked up from reference TRBV9 and TRBJ2-3, is DSGVTQTPKHLITATGQRVTLRCSPRSGDLSVYWYQQSLDQGLQFLIQYYNGEERAKGNILERFSAQQFPDLHSELNLSSLELGDSALYFCASSSGDNPSTDTQYFGPGTRLTVL.

The gene calls are TRBV9 and TRBJ2-3; D is uncertain. Germline loops: CDR1 SGDLS, CDR2 YYNGEE. Trimming took off 0 bases at V and 0 bases at J, with 11 bases between the two ends. The CDR3 consists of 16 residues. This chain's CDR3 is CASSVGGRSSTDTQYF. CDR3 nucleotides: TGTGCCAGCAGCGTAGGTGGGCGTTCAAGCACAGATACGCAGTATTTT.

This clonotype was picked up many times. The rearrangement links TRBV9 to TRBJ2-1, with 16 bases identical to TRBD2. Germline-derived CDR1 and CDR2 are SGDLS and YYNGEE. The CDR3 has 18 residues. Unmatched junction bases numbered 3, after V lost 0 bases and J lost 3 bases. The CDR3 sequence is CASSVAGLAGGNYNEQFF. CDR3 in DNA: TGTGCCAGCAGCGTAGCGGGACTAGCGGGAGGGAACTACAATGAGCAGTTCTTC. The variable domain in full, completed from reference TRBV9 and TRBJ2-1, reads DSGVTQTPKHLITATGQRVTLRCSPRSGDLSVYWYQQSLDQGLQFLIQYYNGEERAKGNILERFSAQQFPDLHSELNLSSLELGDSALYFCASSVAGLAGGNYNEQFFGPGTRLTVL.